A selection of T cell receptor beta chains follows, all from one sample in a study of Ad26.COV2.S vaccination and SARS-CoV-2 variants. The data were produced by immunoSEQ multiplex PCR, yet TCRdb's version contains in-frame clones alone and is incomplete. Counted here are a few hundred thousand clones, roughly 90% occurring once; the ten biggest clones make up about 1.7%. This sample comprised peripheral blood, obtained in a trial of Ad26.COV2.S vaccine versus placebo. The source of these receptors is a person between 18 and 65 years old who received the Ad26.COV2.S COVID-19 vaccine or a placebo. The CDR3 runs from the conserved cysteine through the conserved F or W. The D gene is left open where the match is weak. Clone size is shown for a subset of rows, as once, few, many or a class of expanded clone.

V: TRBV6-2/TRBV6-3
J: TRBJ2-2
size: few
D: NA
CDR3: CASSFLGNTGELFF
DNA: TGTGCCAGCAGTTTTTTGGGCAACACCGGGGAGCTGTTTTTT

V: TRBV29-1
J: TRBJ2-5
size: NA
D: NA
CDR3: CSVVLLASGKGTQYF
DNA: TGCAGCGTTGTCCTTTTGGCCTCAGGGAAGGGGACCCAGTACTTC

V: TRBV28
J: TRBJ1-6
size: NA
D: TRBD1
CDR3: CASRPWTGGASPLHF
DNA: TGTGCCAGCAGACCATGGACAGGAGGAGCTTCACCCCTCCACTTT

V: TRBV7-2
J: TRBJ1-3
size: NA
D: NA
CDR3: CASSSGKGNTIYF
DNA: TGTGCCAGCAGCTCCGGGAAGGGAAACACCATATATTTT

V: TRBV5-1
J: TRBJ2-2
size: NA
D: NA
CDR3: CASSLGPSNTGELFF
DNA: TGCGCCAGCAGCCTAGGACCCTCGAACACCGGGGAGCTGTTTTTT

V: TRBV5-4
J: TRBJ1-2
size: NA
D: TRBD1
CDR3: CASSLTQTGPDYGYTF
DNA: TGTGCCAGCAGCTTAACGCAGACAGGGCCCGACTATGGCTACACCTTC

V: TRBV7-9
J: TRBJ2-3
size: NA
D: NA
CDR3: CASHGTLTSTDTQYF
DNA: TGTGCCAGCCATGGGACTTTGACTAGCACAGATACGCAGTATTTT

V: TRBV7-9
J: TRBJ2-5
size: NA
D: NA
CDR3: CASSLAQRASRETQYF
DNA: TGTGCCAGCAGCTTAGCGCAGAGGGCTAGCCGGGAGACCCAGTACTTC

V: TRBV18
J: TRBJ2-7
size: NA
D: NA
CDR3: CASSPGATYEQYF
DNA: TGTGCCAGCTCACCGGGGGCTACCTACGAGCAGTACTTC

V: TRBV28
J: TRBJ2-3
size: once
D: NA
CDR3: CASRGFGRTDTQYF
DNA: TGTGCCAGCAGGGGTTTCGGACGCACAGATACGCAGTATTTT

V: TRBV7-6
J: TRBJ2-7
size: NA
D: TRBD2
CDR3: CASSSSGGAREQYF
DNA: TGTGCCAGCAGCTCCTCCGGGGGGGCGCGGGAGCAGTACTTC

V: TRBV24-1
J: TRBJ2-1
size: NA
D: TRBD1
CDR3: CATGKGQVYNEQFF
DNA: TGTGCCACCGGTAAAGGACAGGTCTACAATGAGCAGTTCTTC

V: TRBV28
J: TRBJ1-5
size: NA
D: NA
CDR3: CASSLYGGSNQPQHF
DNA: TGTGCCAGCAGTTTATATGGGGGAAGCAATCAGCCCCAGCATTTT

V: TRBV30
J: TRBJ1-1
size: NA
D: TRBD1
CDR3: CAWNRNPRTGGHKGEEAFF
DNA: TGTGCCTGGAATCGAAACCCGCGGACAGGGGGTCATAAAGGGGAAGAAGCTTTCTTT

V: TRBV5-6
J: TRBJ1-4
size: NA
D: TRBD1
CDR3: CASSDTQGSGEKLFF
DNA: TGTGCCAGCAGCGATACACAGGGGAGTGGCGAAAAACTGTTTTTT

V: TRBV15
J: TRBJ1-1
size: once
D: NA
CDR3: CATSRDFALLRINTEAFF
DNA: TGTGCCACCAGCAGAGATTTTGCGTTACTAAGGATAAACACTGAAGCTTTCTTT

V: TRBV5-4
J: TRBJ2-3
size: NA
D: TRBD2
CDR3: CASSPKILAGDRGDTQYF
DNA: TGTGCCAGCAGCCCAAAGATTCTAGCGGGGGATCGGGGAGATACGCAGTATTTT

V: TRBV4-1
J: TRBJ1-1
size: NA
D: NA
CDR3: CASSQMSQNTEAFF
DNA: TGCGCCAGCAGCCAGATGTCGCAGAACACTGAAGCTTTCTTT

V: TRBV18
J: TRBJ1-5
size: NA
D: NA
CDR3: CASSPTRGWPQHF
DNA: TGTGCCAGCTCACCAACCCGGGGGTGGCCCCAGCATTTT

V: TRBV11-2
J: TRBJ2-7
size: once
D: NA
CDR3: CASSLGGVPDYEQYF
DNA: TGTGCCAGCAGCTTGGGCGGGGTCCCAGACTACGAGCAGTACTTC

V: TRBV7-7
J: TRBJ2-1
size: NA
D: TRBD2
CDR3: CASSPTPGLAGGHEQFF
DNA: TGTGCCAGCAGCCCGACCCCGGGACTAGCGGGGGGCCATGAGCAGTTCTTC

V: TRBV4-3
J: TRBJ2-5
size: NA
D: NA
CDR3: CASSQEPGETQYF
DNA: TGCGCCAGCAGCCAAGAGCCGGGGGAGACCCAGTACTTC

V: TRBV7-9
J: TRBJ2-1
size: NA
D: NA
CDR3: CASSLTPDREQFF
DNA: TGTGCCAGCAGCTTAACCCCCGATCGGGAGCAGTTCTTC

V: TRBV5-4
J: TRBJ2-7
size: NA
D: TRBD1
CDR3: CASSRGTANEQYF
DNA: TGTGCCAGCAGCCGTGGGACAGCGAACGAGCAGTACTTC

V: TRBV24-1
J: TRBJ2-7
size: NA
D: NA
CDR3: CATSDFTIYSYEQYF
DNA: TGTGCCACCAGTGATTTCACAATCTACTCCTACGAGCAGTACTTC

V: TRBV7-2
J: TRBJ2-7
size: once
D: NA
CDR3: CASSSWGRGDYEQYF
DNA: TGTGCCAGCAGCTCTTGGGGGCGGGGAGATTACGAGCAGTACTTC

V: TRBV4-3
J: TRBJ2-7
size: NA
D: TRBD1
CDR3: CASSQGDRGYEQYF
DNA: TGCGCCAGCAGCCAAGGTGACAGGGGGTATGAGCAGTACTTC

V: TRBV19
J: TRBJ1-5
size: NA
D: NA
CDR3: CASSIIGTQIGAPRHF
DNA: TGTGCCAGTAGTATAATTGGGACACAAATCGGCGCGCCCCGGCATTTT

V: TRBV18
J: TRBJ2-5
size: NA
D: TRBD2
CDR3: CASSPGLAGRETQYF
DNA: TGTGCCAGCTCACCGGGACTAGCGGGACGTGAGACCCAGTACTTC